The clone carrying this T cell receptor beta chain was picked up a small number of times. The antigen remains undetermined. 60 Vbeta and 13 Jbeta primers were used in PCR. The method was immunoSEQ multiplex PCR; TCRdb's version includes in-frame clones alone and lacks a portion of them. The table includes approximately 150,000 clones, about four fifths detected once. The V gene end was trimmed by 0 bases and the J gene end by 6 bases; junction bases not matched to a gene: 9. This CDR3 has 17 amino acids. The germline V gene encodes CDR1 SGHRS and CDR2 YFSETQ. The data were taken from a study of cytomegalovirus exposure and HLA in healthy donors. Findings and limits, study-wide: Productive rates of about 87% or about 30% were seen for most TCR beta V segments in an earlier analysis.

V usage is TRBV5-1 and J usage is TRBJ2-7; TRBD2 aligns across 13 bases. The sample consisted of PBMCs. The sequence came from a man between 25 and 39 years old in good health and CMV-seropositive. The CDR3 loop reads CASSLDGTSGAIGEQYF. The CDR3 DNA is TGCGCCAGCAGCTTGGATGGGACTAGCGGGGCTATTGGCGAGCAGTACTTC.